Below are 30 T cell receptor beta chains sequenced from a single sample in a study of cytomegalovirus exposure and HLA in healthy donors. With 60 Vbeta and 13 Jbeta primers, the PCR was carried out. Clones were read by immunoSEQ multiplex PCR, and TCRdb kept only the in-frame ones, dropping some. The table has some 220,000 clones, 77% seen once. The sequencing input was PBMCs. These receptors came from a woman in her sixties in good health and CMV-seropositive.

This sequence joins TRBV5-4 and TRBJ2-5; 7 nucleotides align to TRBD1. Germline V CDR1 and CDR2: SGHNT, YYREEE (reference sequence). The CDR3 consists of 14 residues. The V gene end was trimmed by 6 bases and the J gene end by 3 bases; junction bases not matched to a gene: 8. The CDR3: CASTEAGTEETQYF. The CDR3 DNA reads TGTGCCAGCACCGAGGCCGGGACAGAAGAGACCCAGTACTTC.

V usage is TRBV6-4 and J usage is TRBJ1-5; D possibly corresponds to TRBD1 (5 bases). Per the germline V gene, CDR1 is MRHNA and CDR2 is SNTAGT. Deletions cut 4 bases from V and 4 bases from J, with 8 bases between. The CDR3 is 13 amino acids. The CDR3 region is CASSGGGNQPQHF. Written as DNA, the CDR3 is TGTGCCAGCAGTGGTGGGGGGAATCAGCCCCAGCATTTT.

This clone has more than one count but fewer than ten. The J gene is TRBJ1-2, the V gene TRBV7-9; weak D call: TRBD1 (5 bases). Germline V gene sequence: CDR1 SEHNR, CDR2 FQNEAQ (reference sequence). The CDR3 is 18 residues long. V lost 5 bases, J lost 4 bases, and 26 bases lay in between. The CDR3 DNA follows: TGTGCCAGCAGCCAAGTAGGGGTAGGGTATCCAAACCTCTATGGCTACACCTTC. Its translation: CASSQVGVGYPNLYGYTF.

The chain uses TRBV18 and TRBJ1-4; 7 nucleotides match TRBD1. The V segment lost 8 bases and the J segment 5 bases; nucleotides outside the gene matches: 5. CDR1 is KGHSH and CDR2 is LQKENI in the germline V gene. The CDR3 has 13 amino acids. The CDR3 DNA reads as TGTGCCAGCACTCGGGACAGCAATGAAAAACTGTTTTTT. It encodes CASTRDSNEKLFF.

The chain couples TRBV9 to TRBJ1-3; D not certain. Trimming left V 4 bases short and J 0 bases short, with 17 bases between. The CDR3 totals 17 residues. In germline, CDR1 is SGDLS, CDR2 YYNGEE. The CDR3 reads CASSPGYSYDSGNTIYF. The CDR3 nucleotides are TGTGCCAGCAGCCCCGGATACAGCTACGACTCTGGAAACACCATATATTTT. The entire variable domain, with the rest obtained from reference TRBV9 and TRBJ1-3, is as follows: DSGVTQTPKHLITATGQRVTLRCSPRSGDLSVYWYQQSLDQGLQFLIQYYNGEERAKGNILERFSAQQFPDLHSELNLSSLELGDSALYFCASSPGYSYDSGNTIYFGEGSWLTVV.

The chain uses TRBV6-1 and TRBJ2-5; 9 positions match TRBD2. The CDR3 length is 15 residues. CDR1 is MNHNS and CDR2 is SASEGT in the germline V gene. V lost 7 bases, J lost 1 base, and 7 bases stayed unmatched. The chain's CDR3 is CASTLTSGSQETQYF. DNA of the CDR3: TGTGCCAGCACCCTGACTAGCGGAAGCCAAGAGACCCAGTACTTC.

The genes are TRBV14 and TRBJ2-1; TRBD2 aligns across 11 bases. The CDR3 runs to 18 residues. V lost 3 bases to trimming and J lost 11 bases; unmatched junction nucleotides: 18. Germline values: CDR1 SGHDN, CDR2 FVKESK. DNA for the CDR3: TGTGCCAGCAGCCACCTCATCCGCTCTGGACTAGCGGGTCGGCAGCAGTTCTTC. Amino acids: CASSHLIRSGLAGRQQFF.

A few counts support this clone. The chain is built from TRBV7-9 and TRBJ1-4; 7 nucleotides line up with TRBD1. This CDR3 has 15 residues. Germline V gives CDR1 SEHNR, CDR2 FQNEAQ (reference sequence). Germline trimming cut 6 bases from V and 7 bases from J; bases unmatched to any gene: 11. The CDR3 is CASSLTTGRTEKLFF. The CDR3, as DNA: TGTGCCAGCAGTCTCACGACAGGGAGAACTGAAAAACTGTTTTTT.

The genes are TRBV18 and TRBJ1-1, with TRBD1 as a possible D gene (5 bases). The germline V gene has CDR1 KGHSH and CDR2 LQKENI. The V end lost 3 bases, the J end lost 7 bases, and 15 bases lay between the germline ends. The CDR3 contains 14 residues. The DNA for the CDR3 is TGTGCCAGCTCACCTGACAGAAGATCGGGTGAAGCTTTCTTT. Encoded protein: CASSPDRRSGEAFF.

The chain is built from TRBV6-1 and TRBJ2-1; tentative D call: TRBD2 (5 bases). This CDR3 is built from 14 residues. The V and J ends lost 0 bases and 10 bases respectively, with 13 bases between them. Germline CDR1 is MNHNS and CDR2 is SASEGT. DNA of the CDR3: TGTGCCAGCAGTGAAGCCCCTCGAGGCGGGGAGCAGTTCTTC. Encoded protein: CASSEAPRGGEQFF.

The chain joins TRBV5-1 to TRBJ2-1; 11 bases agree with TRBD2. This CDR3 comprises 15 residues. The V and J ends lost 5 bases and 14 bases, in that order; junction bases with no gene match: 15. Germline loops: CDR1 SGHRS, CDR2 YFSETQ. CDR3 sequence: CASRPAGLAGGHKFF. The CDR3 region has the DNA TGCGCCAGCAGGCCGGCGGGGCTAGCGGGAGGCCATAAGTTCTTC.

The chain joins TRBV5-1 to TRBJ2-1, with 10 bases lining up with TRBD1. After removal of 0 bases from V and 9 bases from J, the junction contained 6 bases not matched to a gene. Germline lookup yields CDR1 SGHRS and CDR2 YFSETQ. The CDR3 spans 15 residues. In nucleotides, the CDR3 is TGCGCCAGCAGCTTGGTCGGGACAGGGGCAGGTGAGCAGTTCTTC. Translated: CASSLVGTGAGEQFF.

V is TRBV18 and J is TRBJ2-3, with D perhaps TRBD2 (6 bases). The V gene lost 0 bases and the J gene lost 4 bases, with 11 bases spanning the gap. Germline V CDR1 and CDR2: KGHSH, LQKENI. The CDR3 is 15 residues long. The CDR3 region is CASSPPEGSSDTQYF. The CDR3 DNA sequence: TGTGCCAGCTCACCACCGGAGGGATCATCAGATACGCAGTATTTT.

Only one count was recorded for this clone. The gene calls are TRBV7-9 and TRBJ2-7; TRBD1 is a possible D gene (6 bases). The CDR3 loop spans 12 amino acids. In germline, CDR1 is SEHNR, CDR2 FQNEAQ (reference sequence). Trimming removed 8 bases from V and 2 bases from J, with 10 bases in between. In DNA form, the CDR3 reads TGTGCCAGCGGGGACACCACCTACGAGCAGTACTTC. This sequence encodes CASGDTTYEQYF.

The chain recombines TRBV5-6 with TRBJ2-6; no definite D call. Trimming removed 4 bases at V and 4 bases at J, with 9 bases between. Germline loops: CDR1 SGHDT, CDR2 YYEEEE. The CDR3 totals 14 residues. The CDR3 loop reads CASSALSGANVLTF. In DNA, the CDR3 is TGTGCCAGCAGCGCACTCTCAGGGGCCAACGTCCTGACTTTC.

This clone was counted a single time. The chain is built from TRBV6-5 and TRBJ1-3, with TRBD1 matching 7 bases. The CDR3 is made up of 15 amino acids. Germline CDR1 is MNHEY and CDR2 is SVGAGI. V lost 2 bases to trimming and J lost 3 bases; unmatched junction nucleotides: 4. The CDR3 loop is CASSYGTGDGNTIYF. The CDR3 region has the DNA TGTGCCAGCAGTTACGGCACAGGGGATGGAAACACCATATATTTT.

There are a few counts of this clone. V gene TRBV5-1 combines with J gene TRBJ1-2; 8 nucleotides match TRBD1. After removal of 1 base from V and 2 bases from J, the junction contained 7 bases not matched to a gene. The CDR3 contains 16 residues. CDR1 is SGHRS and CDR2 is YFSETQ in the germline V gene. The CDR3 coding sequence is TGCGCCAGCAGCTTGAGGCGACAGGGGTTAAACTATGGCTACACCTTC. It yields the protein CASSLRRQGLNYGYTF.

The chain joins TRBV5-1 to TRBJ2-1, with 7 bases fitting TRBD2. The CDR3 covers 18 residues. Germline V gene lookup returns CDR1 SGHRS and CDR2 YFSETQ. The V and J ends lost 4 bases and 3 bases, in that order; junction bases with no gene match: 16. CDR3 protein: CASSARGPGGYSYNEQFF. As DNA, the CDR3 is TGCGCCAGCAGCGCTAGAGGGCCGGGAGGCTACAGCTACAATGAGCAGTTCTTC.

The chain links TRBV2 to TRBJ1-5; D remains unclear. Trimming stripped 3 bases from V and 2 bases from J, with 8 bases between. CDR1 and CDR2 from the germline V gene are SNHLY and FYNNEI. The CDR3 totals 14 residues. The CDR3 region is CASSERAGNQPQHF. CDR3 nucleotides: TGTGCCAGCAGTGAGCGCGCGGGCAATCAGCCCCAGCATTTT.

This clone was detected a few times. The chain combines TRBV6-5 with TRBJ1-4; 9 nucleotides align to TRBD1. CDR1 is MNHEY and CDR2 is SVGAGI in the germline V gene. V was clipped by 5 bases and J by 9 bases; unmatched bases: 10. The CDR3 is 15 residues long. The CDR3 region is CASSRGGTGSQKLFF. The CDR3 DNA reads TGTGCCAGCAGTCGCGGAGGGACAGGGTCCCAAAAACTGTTTTTT.

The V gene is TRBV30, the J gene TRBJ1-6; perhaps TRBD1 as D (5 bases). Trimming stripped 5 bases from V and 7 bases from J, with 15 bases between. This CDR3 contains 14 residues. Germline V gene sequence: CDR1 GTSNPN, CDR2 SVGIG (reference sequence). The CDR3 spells CAWGIYRTNSPLHF. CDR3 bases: TGTGCCTGGGGTATTTACAGGACAAATTCACCCCTCCACTTT.

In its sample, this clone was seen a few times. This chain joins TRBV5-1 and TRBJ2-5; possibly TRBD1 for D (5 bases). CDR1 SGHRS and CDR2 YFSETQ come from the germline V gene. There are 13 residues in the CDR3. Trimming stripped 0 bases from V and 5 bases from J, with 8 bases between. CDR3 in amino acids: CASSLAGPETQYF. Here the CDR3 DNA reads TGCGCCAGCAGCTTGGCAGGGCCGGAGACCCAGTACTTC.

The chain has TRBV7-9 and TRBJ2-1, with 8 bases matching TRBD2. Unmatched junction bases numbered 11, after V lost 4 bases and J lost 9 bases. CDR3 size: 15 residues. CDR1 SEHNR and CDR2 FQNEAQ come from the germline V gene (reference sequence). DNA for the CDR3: TGTGCCAGCAGCTCCCCCGGTGTAGCGGGGACTGAGCAGTTCTTC. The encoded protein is CASSSPGVAGTEQFF.

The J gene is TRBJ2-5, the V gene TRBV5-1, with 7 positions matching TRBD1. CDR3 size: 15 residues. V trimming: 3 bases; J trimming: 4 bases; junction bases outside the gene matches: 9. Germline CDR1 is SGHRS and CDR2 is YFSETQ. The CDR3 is CASSSAGTERETQYF. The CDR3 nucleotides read TGCGCCAGCAGCTCGGCCGGGACAGAGAGAGAGACCCAGTACTTC.

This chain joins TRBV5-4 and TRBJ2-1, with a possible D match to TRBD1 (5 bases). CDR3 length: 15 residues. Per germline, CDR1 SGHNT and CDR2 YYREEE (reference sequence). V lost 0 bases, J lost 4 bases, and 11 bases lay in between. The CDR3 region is CASSLGGQGYNEQFF. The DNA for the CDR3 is TGTGCCAGCAGCTTGGGGGGCCAAGGGTACAATGAGCAGTTCTTC. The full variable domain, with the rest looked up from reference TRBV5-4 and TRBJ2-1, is ETGVTQSPTHLIKTRGQQVTLRCSSQSGHNTVSWYQQALGQGPQFIFQYYREEENGRGNFPPRFSGLQFPNYSSELNVNALELDDSALYLCASSLGGQGYNEQFFGPGTRLTVL.

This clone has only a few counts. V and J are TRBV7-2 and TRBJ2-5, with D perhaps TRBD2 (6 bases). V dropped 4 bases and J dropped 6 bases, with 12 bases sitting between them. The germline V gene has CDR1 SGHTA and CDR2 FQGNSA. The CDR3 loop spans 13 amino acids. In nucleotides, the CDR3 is TGTGCCAGCAGCTCCGGCGGGGAGAAGACCCAGTACTTC. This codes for CASSSGGEKTQYF.

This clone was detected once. Here the CDR3 DNA reads TGTGCCAGTAGTACCGAAGGACAGAAGCAGTACTTC. It encodes CASSTEGQKQYF. The rearrangement uses TRBV19 and TRBJ2-7; weak D call: TRBD1 (6 bases). Germline lookup yields CDR1 LNHDA and CDR2 SQIVND (reference sequence). The CDR3 has 12 amino acids. The V and J ends lost 4 bases and 8 bases respectively, with 12 bases between them.

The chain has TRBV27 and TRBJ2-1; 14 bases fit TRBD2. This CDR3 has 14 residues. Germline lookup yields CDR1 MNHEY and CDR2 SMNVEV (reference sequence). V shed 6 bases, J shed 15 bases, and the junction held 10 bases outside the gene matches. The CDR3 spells CASRAGLAGAGPFF. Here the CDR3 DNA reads TGTGCCAGCAGGGCGGGACTAGCGGGAGCGGGCCCGTTCTTC.

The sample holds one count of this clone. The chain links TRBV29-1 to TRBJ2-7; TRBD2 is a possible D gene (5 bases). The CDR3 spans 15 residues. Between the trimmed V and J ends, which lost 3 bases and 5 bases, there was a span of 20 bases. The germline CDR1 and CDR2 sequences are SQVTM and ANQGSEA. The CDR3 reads CSVEGDYLGVDEQYF. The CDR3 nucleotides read TGCAGCGTTGAGGGAGACTACCTCGGGGTGGACGAGCAGTACTTC.

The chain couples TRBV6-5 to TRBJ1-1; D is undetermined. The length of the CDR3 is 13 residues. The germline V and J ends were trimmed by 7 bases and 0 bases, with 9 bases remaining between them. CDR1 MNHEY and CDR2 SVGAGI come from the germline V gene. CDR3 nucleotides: TGTGCCAGCAAAAGGACTGTGAACACTGAAGCTTTCTTT. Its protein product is CASKRTVNTEAFF.